This T cell receptor (beta chain) was documented in a study of T cells in Graves' hyperthyroidism and ophthalmopathy. Whole-study results and caveats: The model foresaw ophthalmopathy a median around 6 months prior to onset. The majority of expanded thyroid clonotypes above 0.001 also appeared in blood.

The CDR3 runs to 16 residues. Trimming shortened V by 9 bases and J by 10 bases, and 27 bases separated the two germline ends. Germline-derived CDR1 and CDR2 are LNHDA and SQIVND (reference sequence). RNA transcripts yielded amplified TCR beta CDR3 regions. An initial round of RT-PCR targeting the TCR CDR3 relied on the HTBI primer set. TCRdb called the multiplex PCR reads again in MiXCR, with one record for every CDR3 protein. The top ten hold under 20% of the sample, which has 450,000 to 700,000 distinct CDR3 sequences, under 60% seen once. Comment on this clonotype: Its matching antigen is unknown.

Uncontrolled infection, other autoimmune disease, pregnancy or lactation led to exclusion. This receptor was identified in an adult woman with Graves' disease, either hyperthyroidism or ophthalmopathy (not recorded which). The sequenced sample consisted of peripheral blood or thyroid tissue (not recorded which). V and J are TRBV19 and TRBJ2-2; possible D gene TRBD2, 5 bases. The CDR3 nucleotides read TGTGCCAGCTCACCAGGCGGGTCACGGTCGATCGCGGAGCTGTTTTTT. This translates into CASSPGGSRSIAELFF.